The sample holds many counts of the clone carrying this TCR beta chain. As the template, RNA transcripts were used to amplify TCR beta CDR3 regions. In the first round, RT-PCR was carried out with HTBI primers, and a multiplex PCR formed the second round. From the multiplex PCR reads, TCRdb called clonotypes with MiXCR, one entry per CDR3 protein. Here the sample spans 300,000 to 450,000 distinct CDR3 sequences, approximately 18% being singletons. V was shortened by 5 bases and J by 4 bases, with 18 bases between the two germline ends. Germline values: CDR1 SGHAT, CDR2 FQNNGV. There are 16 residues in the CDR3. The data belong to a study of Graves' ophthalmopathy and Graves' hyperthyroidism. Establishment of the diagnosis relied upon clinical symptoms, serum thyroxine, TRAb, thyroid ultrasound and orbital computed tomography. The PBMCs originated from roughly 10 ml of fresh peripheral blood.

V usage is TRBV11-2 and J usage is TRBJ1-3; D call uncertain. Input material: peripheral blood. This TCR came from an adult woman with stable Graves' hyperthyroidism. Here the CDR3 reads CASSTDLSRVGNTIYF. CDR3 DNA sequence: TGTGCCAGCAGCACCGACCTAAGTAGAGTAGGAAACACCATATATTTT.